This entry concerns a single T cell receptor beta chain. The data stem from a study of blood T cell repertoires in COVID-19. Across the study: Samples representing acute and convalescent COVID-19 were sourced from the United States, Italy and Spain. Sources were T cells, B-cell-depleted T cells, or PBMCs; the material itself was cDNA or gDNA.

This CDR3 spans 13 amino acids. CDR1 is SGHDN and CDR2 is FVKESK in the germline V gene. V shed 3 bases and J shed 6 bases, with 8 bases lying between them. Per the authors' pipeline: Estimation of nucleated cell counts was performed using reference gene primer amplification. The repertoire was sequenced with immunoSEQ multiplex PCR; TCRdb's copy has only in-frame clones and lacks some. V, J and clone size are those of that table, while D and trimming were read from the DNA. The sample yields approximately 140,000 clones, 85% seen once. The V gene is TRBV14, the J gene TRBJ2-2, with a tentative D call TRBD2 (5 bases). This clonotype was obtained from a woman aged 40 to 49 with active or convalescent COVID-19. What was sequenced was peripheral blood. The CDR3, as DNA: TGTGCCAGCAGCCAGACTAACTCCGGGGAGCTGTTTTTT. Translated, it gives CASSQTNSGELFF.